This TCR beta chain was obtained from a study of T cells in Graves' hyperthyroidism and ophthalmopathy. TCR beta CDR3 region amplification was performed from RNA transcripts. The HTBI primer set drove a first-round RT-PCR of the TCR CDR3. Each CDR3 protein is one row after TCRdb ran MiXCR on the multiplex PCR reads. The repertoire includes nearly 750,000 distinct CDR3 sequences, approximately 36% of them detected once, and about a third sits in the top ten. CDR1 is MNHNY, CDR2 SVGAGI, per germline (reference sequence). There are 16 residues in the CDR3. Turning to this clonotype: Mismatch with germline at one junction end may stem from a read error.

Diagnostic decisions used clinical symptoms, serum thyroxine and TRAb, thyroid ultrasound and orbital computed tomography. The receptor comes from a woman aged 40-49 years with Graves' hyperthyroidism. Sequencing was carried out using blood. The gene calls are TRBV6-6 and TRBJ1-3; weak D call: TRBD1 (6 bases). The CDR3 DNA is TGTGCCAGCATCAAGGGGGTGGGCCTTGGTGGAAACGCCATATATTTT. Translated, it gives CASIKGVGLGGNAIYF.